This passage covers 8 T cell receptor beta chains from one sample sequenced in a study of blood T cell repertoires in COVID-19. The repertoire was sequenced with immunoSEQ multiplex PCR; TCRdb's copy has only in-frame clones and lacks some. The data contain more than 90,000 clones, 60% to 85% of them singletons. Sample: peripheral blood. Source of these receptors: a woman older than 75 with acute or convalescent COVID-19.

The gene calls are TRBV4-3 and TRBJ2-7; TRBD1 agrees at 7 bases. Germline CDR1 and CDR2: LGHNA and YSLEER. The ends lost 2 bases at V and 5 bases at J; junction bases unmatched: 9. CDR3 length equals 15 residues. CDR3 loop: CASSQRQGFTNEQYF. In nucleotides, the CDR3 is TGCGCCAGCAGCCAAAGACAGGGTTTCACCAACGAGCAGTACTTC.

This clone has a count of ten or more. The CDR3 is CASSSRVGYEQYF. As DNA, the CDR3 is TGTGCCAGCAGCTCCAGGGTTGGGTACGAGCAGTACTTC. The rearrangement joins TRBV7-2 to TRBJ2-7; D may be TRBD1 (5 bases). The V gene lost 4 bases and the J gene lost 4 bases, with 11 bases spanning the gap. The CDR3 covers 13 residues. The germline gives CDR1 SGHTA, CDR2 FQGNSA.

V gene TRBV3-1 (or the pseudogene TRBV3-2) combines with J gene TRBJ2-7; 11 bases line up with TRBD2. Unmatched junction bases numbered 2, after V lost 1 base and J lost 3 bases. The V gene's germline CDR1 is LGHDT and CDR2 YNNKEL (reference sequence). The CDR3 runs to 15 residues. The CDR3 nucleotides are TGTGCCAGCAGCCAAGTGGGACTAGCGGTCTACGAGCAGTACTTC. Amino acid sequence: CASSQVGLAVYEQYF.

In this sample, this clone turned up once. The junction departs from the called germline gene at one end, perhaps through a read error. CDR3 amino acids: CASSHQSPTGQETQYF. The CDR3 DNA follows: TGTGCTAGCAGCCATCAAAGCCCCACAGGGCAAGAGACCCAGTACTTC. The rearrangement links TRBV7-7 to TRBJ2-5; tentatively, D is TRBD1 (6 bases). Germline CDR1 reads SSHAT; CDR2 reads FNYEAQ (reference sequence). This CDR3 spans 16 amino acids. The full variable domain, with the rest looked up from reference TRBV7-7 and TRBJ2-5, is GAGVSQSPRYKVTKRGQDVTLRCDPISSHATLYWYQQALGQGPEFLTYFNYEAQPDKSGLPSDRFSAERPEGSISTLTIQRTEQRDSAMYRCASSHQSPTGQETQYFGPGTRLLVL.

V usage is TRBV21-1 and J usage is TRBJ1-6; the table's D call of TRBD1 was not tested on the DNA. TRBV21-1 is a known pseudogene. CDR3 length: 17 amino acids. CDR3 DNA sequence: TGTGCCAGCAGCAAGAAGGCGCATGATGACATCAATTCACCCCTCCACTTT. Its protein is CASSKKAHDDINSPLHF.

This chain links TRBV28 with TRBJ2-7; a weak D match, TRBD2 (7 bases). The ends were cut back, 5 bases at V and 5 bases at J, with 16 bases in the middle. Germline CDR1 is MDHEN and CDR2 is SYDVKM. This CDR3 region has 14 residues. CDR3 DNA: TGTGCCAGCAGTCTTGAGGGGGGGAATGACGAGCAGTACTTC. Amino acid sequence: CASSLEGGNDEQYF. Together with reference TRBV28 and TRBJ2-7, the CDR3 gives the full variable domain: DVKVTQSSRYLVKRTGEKVFLECVQDMDHENMFWYRQDPGLGLRLIYFSYDVKMKEKGDIPEGYSVSREKKERFSLILESASTNQTSMYLCASSLEGGNDEQYFGPGTRLTVT.

The chain combines TRBV28 with TRBJ1-5, with D uncertain. V was shortened by 6 bases and J by 0 bases, with 9 bases between the two germline ends. The CDR3 contains 14 residues. Germline V lookup: CDR1 MDHEN, CDR2 SYDVKM. The CDR3 loop reads CASRGRDSNQPQHF. DNA of the CDR3: TGTGCCAGCAGGGGGAGGGATAGCAATCAGCCCCAGCATTTT.

This clone was detected only once. The chain combines TRBV18 with TRBJ1-6, with D possibly TRBD1 on 5 matching bases. The V end was cut by 6 bases, the J end by 5 bases, with 17 bases between. CDR1 KGHSH and CDR2 LQKENI come from the germline V gene. The CDR3 spans 16 residues. The CDR3 spells CASSAQDNGNNSPLHF. CDR3 DNA: TGTGCCAGCTCCGCCCAGGACAACGGAAATAATTCACCCCTCCACTTT.